This T cell receptor (beta chain) appears in the sequencing data of a study of blood T cell repertoires in COVID-19. Study at large: The samples span acute and convalescent COVID-19 from the United States, Italy and Spain. Sources were T cells, B-cell-depleted T cells, or PBMCs; the material itself was cDNA or gDNA.

Germline V gene data show CDR1 as KGHSH and CDR2 as LQKENI. Germline trimming cut 3 bases from V and 0 bases from J; bases unmatched to any gene: 0. This CDR3 is 14 amino acids long. Methods used by the authors: Amplification of reference gene primers provided the estimated nucleated cell counts. Assay used: immunoSEQ multiplex PCR; TCRdb lists only in-frame clones, some missing. V and J calls and clone size come straight from that table; D and trimming were deduced from the DNA. Altogether 75,000 or so clones are present, approximately 88% being singletons, with the ten largest covering about 7%. The sample taken for sequencing was peripheral blood. The chain joins TRBV18 to TRBJ2-7; 9 bases align to TRBD2. The sequence derives from a man in his 70s with acute or convalescent COVID-19. Here the CDR3 DNA reads TGTGCCAGCTCACCGGGACTAGCCTCCTACGAGCAGTACTTC. Translating it yields CASSPGLASYEQYF.